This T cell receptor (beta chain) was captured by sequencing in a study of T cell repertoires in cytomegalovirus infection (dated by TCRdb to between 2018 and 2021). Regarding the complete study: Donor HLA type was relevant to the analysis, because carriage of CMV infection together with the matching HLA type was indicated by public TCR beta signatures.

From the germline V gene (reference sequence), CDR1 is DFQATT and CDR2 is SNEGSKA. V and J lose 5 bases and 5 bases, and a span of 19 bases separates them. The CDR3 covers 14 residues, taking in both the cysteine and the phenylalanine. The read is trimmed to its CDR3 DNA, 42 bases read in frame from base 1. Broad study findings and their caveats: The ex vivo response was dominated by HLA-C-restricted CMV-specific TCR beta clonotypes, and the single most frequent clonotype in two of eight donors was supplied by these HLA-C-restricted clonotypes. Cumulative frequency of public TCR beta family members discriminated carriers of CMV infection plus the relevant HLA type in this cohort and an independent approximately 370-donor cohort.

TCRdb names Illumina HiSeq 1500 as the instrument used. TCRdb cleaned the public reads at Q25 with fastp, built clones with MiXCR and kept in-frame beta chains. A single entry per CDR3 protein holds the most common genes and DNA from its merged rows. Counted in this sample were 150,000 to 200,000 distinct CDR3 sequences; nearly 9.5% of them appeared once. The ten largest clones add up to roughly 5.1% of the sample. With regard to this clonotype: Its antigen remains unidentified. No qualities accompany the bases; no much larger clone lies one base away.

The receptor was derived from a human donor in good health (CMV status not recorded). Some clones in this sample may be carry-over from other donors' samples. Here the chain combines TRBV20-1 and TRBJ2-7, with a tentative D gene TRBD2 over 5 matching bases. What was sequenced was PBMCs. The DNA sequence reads TGCAGTGCTCCCCGAGGGATCTCTCTCCACGAGCAGTACTTC. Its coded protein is CSAPRGISLHEQYF.